This T cell receptor beta chain was recorded in a study of long-term antiretroviral therapy in people with HIV. They ran version v3.0 of the immunoSEQ assay at survey level. Profiling relied on immunoSEQ multiplex PCR, and the TCRdb table lists in-frame clones only, not all of them. Of 35,000 to 40,000 clones in the sample, approximately 85% were seen once. Germline CDR1 is GTSNPN and CDR2 is SVGIG (reference sequence). The CDR3 sequence is 15 residues long. The ends were cut back, 0 bases at V and 3 bases at J, with 11 bases in the middle. Sample: unsorted PBMCs, taken 2.2 years after starting antiretroviral therapy. This receptor was taken from a man between 18 and 29 years old with HIV. J is TRBJ2-2 and V is TRBV30; D not certain. The CDR3 region has the DNA TGTGCCTGGAGTGTACCGTCCAGCGACACCGGGGAGCTGTTTTTT. It yields the protein CAWSVPSSDTGELFF.